This entry lists 21 T cell receptor beta chains sequenced from one sample in a study of T-cell reconstitution after alpha-beta-depleted transplantation in children. Molecular barcoding with unique molecular identifiers was used for the TCRbeta library. TCRdb itself ran the PCR reads through MiXCR, one entry per CDR3 protein. Of approximately 270,000 distinct CDR3 sequences listed, 24% are singletons. Specimen: PBMCs, mostly from graft donor cells, collected 360 days after TCRalphabeta/CD19-depleted stem cell transplant. Receptor source: a female patient aged 2 to 10 who had a stem cell transplant for congenital amegakaryocytic thrombocytopenia, so the T cells may come from the graft donor.

This clonotype showed up just a few times. The rearrangement uses TRBV4-2 and TRBJ1-3, with TRBD1 as a possible D gene (5 bases). Germline-derived CDR1 and CDR2 are LGHNA and YNFKEQ. Trimming took 0 bases from V and 0 from J, leaving 12 bases between them. The CDR3 has 17 residues. The DNA of the CDR3 is TGTGCCAGCAGCCAAGATTGGGGCCCGCGCTCTGGAAACACCATATATTTT. Translating it yields CASSQDWGPRSGNTIYF.

This clonotype was seen a handful of times. The gene calls are TRBV5-1 and TRBJ1-1, with 8 bases aligning to TRBD1. Germline loops: CDR1 SGHRS, CDR2 YFSETQ. J lost 1 base, V lost 4 bases, and 3 bases had no gene match. The CDR3 spans 14 residues. The CDR3 reads CASSAGTGNTEAFF. The CDR3 DNA sequence: TGCGCCAGCAGCGCCGGGACAGGGAACACTGAAGCTTTCTTT.

The chain is built from TRBV2 and TRBJ2-3; D ambiguous. CDR1 and CDR2 (germline): SNHLY, FYNNEI. The CDR3 has 13 residues. V lost 6 bases and J lost 2, with 9 bases in between. CDR3 region: CASRWEATDTQYF. CDR3 nucleotide sequence: TGTGCCAGCAGATGGGAAGCCACAGATACGCAGTATTTT.

This chain uses TRBV25-1 with TRBJ1-2; TRBD1 is a possible D gene (6 bases). Germline-derived CDR1 and CDR2 are MGHDK and SYGVNS. CDR3 size: 12 residues. CDR3 sequence: CATTGRFYGYTF. The CDR3 DNA is TGTGCAACGACAGGACGCTTCTATGGCTACACCTTC.

At least ten counts were recorded for this clonotype. V is TRBV12-3 or TRBV12-4 and J is TRBJ2-3; TRBD2 aligns across 9 bases. The V and J ends lost 6 bases and 7 bases, in that order; junction bases with no gene match: 8. This CDR3 comprises 14 residues. In nucleotides, the CDR3 is TGTGCCAGCAGAAGAGCGGGGGGCGGATATACGCAGTATTTT. This translates into CASRRAGGGYTQYF.

The chain is built from TRBV11-3 and TRBJ2-1; 11 bases line up with TRBD2. J was trimmed by 4 bases and V by 1 base; bases with no gene match: 12. The CDR3 loop spans 19 amino acids. Germline loops: CDR1 SGHNT, CDR2 YENEEA. The CDR3 here is CASSLGAQLTSGSYNEQFF. Here the CDR3 DNA reads TGTGCCAGCAGCTTAGGAGCCCAGCTAACTAGCGGGAGTTACAATGAGCAGTTCTTC.

J is TRBJ2-1 and V is TRBV30; D is possibly TRBD2 (5 bases). CDR3 size: 13 residues. Trimming pared 5 bases from V and 4 bases from J, leaving 12 bases between. Germline CDR1 reads GTSNPN; CDR2 reads SVGIG (reference sequence). The CDR3 DNA follows: TGTGCCTGGCTGAACGAGCGGTACAATGAGCAGTTCTTC. The encoded protein is CAWLNERYNEQFF.

This clonotype was detected a few times. The chain employs TRBV5-6 and TRBJ2-7; the match to TRBD2 covers 7 bases. Trimming removed 4 bases from V and 2 bases from J; junction bases left unmatched: 6. This CDR3 has 14 amino acids. Per the germline V gene, CDR1 is SGHDT and CDR2 is YYEEEE. The CDR3 sequence: CASSNLAATYEQYF. DNA of the CDR3: TGTGCCAGCAGCAATCTAGCGGCGACCTACGAGCAGTACTTC. The full variable domain, its missing parts supplied by reference TRBV5-6 and TRBJ2-7, is DAGVTQSPTHLIKTRGQQVTLRCSPKSGHDTVSWYQQALGQGPQFIFQYYEEEERQRGNFPDRFSGHQFPNYSSELNVNALLLGDSALYLCASSNLAATYEQYFGPGTRLTVT.

The chain combines TRBV12-3 or TRBV12-4 with TRBJ2-1; 9 bases line up with TRBD2. V gave up 7 bases and J gave up 7 bases; unmatched junction bases: 8. The CDR3 runs 14 residues. CDR3: CASIFAGGPNEQFF. The CDR3 bases are TGTGCCAGCATTTTTGCGGGGGGGCCAAATGAGCAGTTCTTC.

J is TRBJ2-1 and V is TRBV29-1; 8 bases line up with TRBD2. This CDR3 spans 12 amino acids. V gave up 6 bases and J gave up 7 bases; unmatched junction bases: 5. Germline assignment: CDR1 SQVTM and CDR2 ANQGSEA. The CDR3 nucleotides are TGCAGCGTACCGGGGGGGAAGAATGAGCAGTTCTTC. This encodes CSVPGGKNEQFF.

This clonotype was detected a few times. The chain uses TRBV5-4 and TRBJ1-1; no reliable D call. Germline CDR1 and CDR2: SGHNT and YYREEE (reference sequence). V was shortened by 4 bases and J by 1 base, with 11 bases between the two germline ends. The CDR3 extends over 14 amino acids. CDR3 sequence reads: CASSNYGGNTEAFF. The CDR3 DNA sequence: TGTGCCAGCAGCAACTACGGTGGGAACACTGAAGCTTTCTTT.

This chain uses TRBV18 with TRBJ2-1, with 9 bases fitting TRBD2. J gave up 7 bases and V 0 bases, and 4 bases lay outside the gene matches. The CDR3 is 15 amino acids. Germline CDR1 is KGHSH and CDR2 is LQKENI. This chain's CDR3 is CASSPPVAGENEQFF. CDR3 nucleotide sequence: TGTGCCAGCTCACCACCGGTAGCGGGAGAAAATGAGCAGTTCTTC.

This clonotype has just a few counts. The genes are TRBV7-9 and TRBJ2-3; D unresolved. V lost 1 base and J 2 bases, leaving 10 bases between the germline ends. CDR3 length: 15 residues. Germline V gives CDR1 SEHNR, CDR2 FQNEAQ (reference sequence). The CDR3 sequence: CASSLGRGATDTQYF. As DNA, the CDR3 is TGTGCCAGCAGCTTAGGTCGCGGCGCCACAGATACGCAGTATTTT.

Note on this clonotype: Germline is not matched at one junction end, which may reflect a read error. This chain links TRBV4-1 with TRBJ2-7; D is tentatively TRBD1 or TRBD2 (5 bases each). In germline, CDR1 is MGHRA, CDR2 YSYEKL. The CDR3 has 15 amino acids. The DNA for the CDR3 is TGCGCCAGCAGCCAGAGGGACGGAGACTCCGACGAGCAGTACTTC. Translation gives CASSQRDGDSDEQYF.

The chain is built from TRBV7-9 and TRBJ1-5, with 8 nucleotides matching TRBD1. Per the germline V gene, CDR1 is SEHNR and CDR2 is FQNEAQ (reference sequence). CDR3 length: 15 amino acids. V trimming: 1 base; J trimming: 2 bases; junction bases outside the gene matches: 1. This CDR3 reads CASSLETGGNQPQHF. As DNA, the CDR3 is TGTGCCAGCAGCTTAGAGACAGGGGGCAATCAGCCCCAGCATTTT.

This sequence joins TRBV30 and TRBJ2-2; a weak D match, TRBD2 (5 bases). There are 13 residues in the CDR3. Per the germline V gene, CDR1 is GTSNPN and CDR2 is SVGIG (reference sequence). V lost 3 bases to trimming and J lost 4 bases, with 9 bases between them. CDR3 DNA: TGTGCCTGGAGGGCAACTAGCACCGGGGAGCTGTTTTTT. Residues: CAWRATSTGELFF.

V usage is TRBV2 and J usage is TRBJ2-2; no firm D call. V was shortened by 6 bases and J by 6 bases, with 8 bases between the two germline ends. The CDR3 covers 12 residues. Germline CDR1 reads SNHLY; CDR2 reads FYNNEI. CDR3 amino acids: CASRTTPGELFF. CDR3 nucleotides: TGTGCCAGCAGGACGACCCCCGGGGAGCTGTTTTTT. The entire variable domain, with the rest obtained from reference TRBV2 and TRBJ2-2, is as follows: EPEVTQTPSHQVTQMGQEVILRCVPISNHLYFYWYRQILGQKVEFLVSFYNNEISEKSEIFDDQFSVERPDGSNFTLKIRSTKLEDSAMYFCASRTTPGELFFGEGSRLTVL.

This clonotype is a singleton in its sample. This chain uses TRBV4-3 with TRBJ2-3; D unclear. Germline V gene lookup returns CDR1 LGHNA and CDR2 YSLEER. The CDR3 has 17 residues. V was shortened by 1 base and J by 0 bases, with 14 bases between the two germline ends. The CDR3 reads CASSQAAQTFSTDTQYF. DNA for the CDR3: TGCGCCAGCAGCCAAGCGGCACAGACTTTTAGCACAGATACGCAGTATTTT.

The CDR3 reads CASSLTWTNEQFF. The CDR3 DNA sequence: TGTGCCAGCAGCTTAACCTGGACGAATGAGCAGTTCTTC. V is TRBV7-3 and J is TRBJ2-1, with D unclear. V lost 0 bases and J lost 7, with 7 bases in between. Germline lookup yields CDR1 SGHTA and CDR2 FQGTGA. CDR3 length: 13 residues.

V and J are TRBV3-1 and TRBJ2-3; TRBD2 aligns across 9 bases. Germline loops: CDR1 LGHDT, CDR2 YNNKEL (reference sequence). Trimming cost V 5 bases and J 0 bases; bases outside gene matches: 12. The CDR3 consists of 18 residues. This CDR3 is CASSSRGVRGGSTDTQYF. CDR3 nucleotides: TGTGCCAGCAGCTCAAGAGGGGTGCGGGGGGGTAGCACAGATACGCAGTATTTT.

The CDR3 region is CATSLTRGQGIDTQYF. In DNA form, the CDR3 reads TGTGCCACCAGCCTCACCCGAGGACAGGGGATAGATACGCAGTATTTT. The rearrangement links TRBV24-1 to TRBJ2-3; 9 bases align to TRBD1. This CDR3 spans 16 amino acids. The ends lost 7 bases at V and 5 bases at J; junction bases unmatched: 12. Germline CDR1 reads KGHDR; CDR2 reads SFDVKD.